Presented here are 9 T cell receptor beta chains from one specimen sequenced in a study of radiation and T cells in renal cell carcinoma. Noted treatment: treatment-naive control, cytoreductive nephrectomy. This table comes from immunoSEQ multiplex PCR, and its TCRdb copy is limited to in-frame clones, with some not included. The sample includes 13,000 to 15,000 clones, 55% to 70% of them seen just once. The sample here was tumor tissue, taken from a patient whose treatment was nephrectomy without radiotherapy. Receptors originate from a man aged 45 to 65 with renal cell carcinoma.

This chain joins TRBV9 and TRBJ2-3; 13 bases are shared with TRBD2. Germline lookup yields CDR1 SGDLS and CDR2 YYNGEE. The CDR3 is 18 amino acids. V shed 2 bases, J shed 0 bases, and the junction held 6 bases outside the gene matches. The CDR3 loop reads CASSVGLAGDSSTDTQYF. CDR3 nucleotides: TGTGCCAGCAGCGTCGGACTAGCGGGGGATTCTAGCACAGATACGCAGTATTTT. The variable domain in full, completed from reference TRBV9 and TRBJ2-3, reads DSGVTQTPKHLITATGQRVTLRCSPRSGDLSVYWYQQSLDQGLQFLIQYYNGEERAKGNILERFSAQQFPDLHSELNLSSLELGDSALYFCASSVGLAGDSSTDTQYFGPGTRLTVL.

This clone was observed once. V usage is TRBV27 and J usage is TRBJ2-7; no clear D gene. Germline lookup yields CDR1 MNHEY and CDR2 SMNVEV (reference sequence). This CDR3 spans 13 amino acids. V was clipped by 4 bases and J by 1 base, with 8 bases between them. The CDR3 nucleotides are TGTGCCAGCAGTTCTCTAGTGTCCTACGAGCAGTACTTC. The encoded protein is CASSSLVSYEQYF.

CDR3 amino acids: CAWSGTGSTDTQYF. In nucleotides, the CDR3 is TGTGCCTGGAGTGGAACAGGGAGCACAGATACGCAGTATTTT. The chain recombines TRBV30 with TRBJ2-3; D might be TRBD1 (6 bases). V shed 1 base and J shed 0 bases, with 8 bases lying between them. This CDR3 region has 14 residues. Germline-derived CDR1 and CDR2 are GTSNPN and SVGIG (reference sequence).

This rearrangement joins TRBV10-3 to TRBJ2-7; no firm D call. Deletions cut 6 bases from V and 3 bases from J, with 15 bases between. Germline V gene sequence: CDR1 ENHRY, CDR2 SYGVKD. The CDR3 extends over 14 amino acids. CDR3 sequence: CAIRGSHHYYEQYF. In DNA, the CDR3 is TGTGCCATCAGGGGCAGCCATCATTACTACGAGCAGTACTTC.

V usage is TRBV11-3 and J usage is TRBJ2-7; 12 bases fit TRBD2. Germline assignment: CDR1 SGHNT and CDR2 YENEEA. This CDR3 spans 16 amino acids. V was clipped by 4 bases and J by 0 bases; unmatched bases: 4. The CDR3 region is CASSSRTSGTSYEQYF. The CDR3, as DNA: TGTGCCAGCAGCTCCCGGACTAGCGGGACCTCCTACGAGCAGTACTTC.

This clone was recorded a few times. The chain carries TRBV5-8 and TRBJ1-1; TRBD1 is a possible D gene (5 bases). This CDR3 has 15 residues. Deletions cut 4 bases from V and 2 bases from J, with 15 bases between. Germline V CDR1 and CDR2: SGHTS, YDEGEE. The chain's CDR3 is CASSLRGAGNTEAFF. CDR3 bases: TGTGCCAGCAGCCTCCGTGGGGCAGGAAACACTGAAGCTTTCTTT.

V gene TRBV5-1 combines with J gene TRBJ1-2, with D possibly being TRBD1 (5 bases). The germline gives CDR1 SGHRS, CDR2 YFSETQ. Deletions cut 0 bases from V and 3 bases from J, with 9 bases between. The CDR3 covers 14 residues. CDR3 sequence (DNA): TGCGCCAGCAGCTTGGCCGGGACGGACTATGGCTACACCTTC. Protein product: CASSLAGTDYGYTF.

V gene TRBV19 combines with J gene TRBJ1-2; D is unresolved. V lost 0 bases and J 2 bases, leaving 10 bases between the germline ends. CDR1 LNHDA and CDR2 SQIVND come from the germline V gene (reference sequence). CDR3 length equals 15 residues. Here the CDR3 DNA reads TGTGCCAGTAGTATAGATCGGAACACAAACTATGGCTACACCTTC. This codes for CASSIDRNTNYGYTF.

This clone is deemed large. The chain carries TRBV10-1 and TRBJ2-3, with 10 bases fitting TRBD2. This CDR3 has 15 amino acids. J was trimmed by 5 bases and V by 3 bases; bases with no gene match: 5. The germline V gene encodes CDR1 WNHNN and CDR2 SYGVQD (reference sequence). The CDR3 loop reads CASSDSGGKIDTQYF. Here the CDR3 DNA reads TGCGCCAGCAGTGATAGCGGGGGGAAGATAGATACGCAGTATTTT.